The clone carrying this TCR beta chain has only one observation. Germline CDR1 is SGHRS and CDR2 is YFSETQ. Unmatched junction bases numbered 8, after V lost 4 bases and J lost 2 bases. The CDR3 contains 16 residues. The data stem from a study of blood T cell repertoires in COVID-19. On the study more broadly: Whether acute or convalescent, the COVID-19 samples came from the United States, Italy and Spain. The analysed material was cDNA or gDNA that came from T cells, B-cell-depleted T cells, or PBMCs.

Seattle-derived patients entered the study during active infection and were followed longitudinally. Authors' analysis steps: Amplification from reference gene primers served as the basis for estimated nucleated cell counts. Method: immunoSEQ multiplex PCR; TCRdb's copy keeps in-frame clones and lacks some. D and trimming come from the DNA, and the V and J calls and clone size come from that table. Of roughly 220,000 clones in the sample, around 83% are singletons; the top ten hold approximately 7.6%. This TCR was sampled from a woman of 80 years or more with COVID-19, enrolled during active disease. This chain uses TRBV5-1 with TRBJ2-5; 10 nucleotides match TRBD2. The sequenced sample consisted of peripheral blood. Written as DNA, the CDR3 is TGCGCCAGCAGCCCCGGACCTAGCGGGGGTCAAGAGACCCAGTACTTC. Amino acids: CASSPGPSGGQETQYF.